This TCR beta chain appears in the sequencing data of a study of blood T cell repertoires in COVID-19. Study context: Acute and convalescent COVID-19 specimens originated in the United States, Italy and Spain. Sample material is recorded as cDNA or gDNA derived from T cells, B-cell-depleted T cells, or PBMCs.

V lost 5 bases and J lost 0; bases outside the gene matches: 6. From germline, CDR1 is SEHNR and CDR2 FQNEAQ (reference sequence). The CDR3 has 16 amino acids. Patients of the Seattle cohort, enrolled during active infection, were followed longitudinally. Generated by immunoSEQ multiplex PCR, the TCRdb table keeps only in-frame clones and is missing some. The sample contains 130,000 to 150,000 clones, 70% to 90% of which appear only once. This sequence joins TRBV7-9 and TRBJ1-1, with TRBD1 identical over 10 bases. The sequencing sample was made of peripheral blood. This TCR derives from a woman in her sixties with COVID-19, enrolled during active disease. The CDR3 DNA reads as TGTGCCAGCAGCCCTTGGACAGGGGGATTGAACACTGAAGCTTTCTTT. It translates to CASSPWTGGLNTEAFF.